This T cell receptor (beta chain) derives from a study of T cell responses to AZD1222 COVID-19 vaccine. Turning to the study itself: Analysis merged second doses at about 4 or about 12 weeks. Broader study findings: Baseline seropositivity characterized only a handful of AZD1222 recipients.

Sequencing used immunoSEQ multiplex PCR; TCRdb keeps in-frame clones, though not all of them. The sample has some 170,000 clones, roughly 89% seen once. Points on this clone: The antigen is undetermined.

The CDR3 has 11 residues. V was cut by 8 bases and J by 4 bases, with 8 bases left in between. Germline V gene lookup returns CDR1 MDHEN and CDR2 SYDVKM. The chain is built from TRBV28 and TRBJ1-1; D gene ambiguous. This TCR was sampled from an adult in good health. This specimen consisted of peripheral blood, obtained on day 0 of AZD1222 vaccination. The CDR3 is CASQDITEAFF. CDR3 coding DNA: TGTGCCAGCCAAGACATCACTGAAGCTTTCTTT.